The T cell receptor beta chain described here comes from a study of T cells in women clearing cervical HPV infection. Study as a whole: Case blood drawn at lesion detection; control blood after infection cleared.

This table comes from immunoSEQ multiplex PCR, and its TCRdb copy is limited to in-frame clones, with some not included. This sample's table reports tens of thousands of clones. The germline CDR1 and CDR2 sequences are SEHNR and FQNEAQ (reference sequence). Trimming took off 2 bases at V and 6 bases at J, with 5 bases between the two ends. This CDR3 has 12 residues. Details on this clone: The antigen is unknown. The read is 3 residues too short to cover the CDR3 end, so that end is filled in from the germline J gene.

Each participant carried one incident cervical HPV16 infection only. MY09/MY11 PCR detected cervical HPV DNA; dot-blot assigned genotypes. Whole-study results and caveats: T-cell numbers per sample were unknown and may explain richness differences.

This chain joins TRBV7-9 and TRBJ1-5; D remains unclear. The sample consisted of blood buffy coat. This sequence was found in a woman between 18 and 75 years old with a cervical HPV16 infection that either progressed to CIN3+ or cleared (not recorded which). CDR3 bases read: TGTGCCAGCAGCTTATACAGTCAGCCC. It yields the protein CASSLYSQP. From start to end, the CDR3 is CASSLYSQPQHF.